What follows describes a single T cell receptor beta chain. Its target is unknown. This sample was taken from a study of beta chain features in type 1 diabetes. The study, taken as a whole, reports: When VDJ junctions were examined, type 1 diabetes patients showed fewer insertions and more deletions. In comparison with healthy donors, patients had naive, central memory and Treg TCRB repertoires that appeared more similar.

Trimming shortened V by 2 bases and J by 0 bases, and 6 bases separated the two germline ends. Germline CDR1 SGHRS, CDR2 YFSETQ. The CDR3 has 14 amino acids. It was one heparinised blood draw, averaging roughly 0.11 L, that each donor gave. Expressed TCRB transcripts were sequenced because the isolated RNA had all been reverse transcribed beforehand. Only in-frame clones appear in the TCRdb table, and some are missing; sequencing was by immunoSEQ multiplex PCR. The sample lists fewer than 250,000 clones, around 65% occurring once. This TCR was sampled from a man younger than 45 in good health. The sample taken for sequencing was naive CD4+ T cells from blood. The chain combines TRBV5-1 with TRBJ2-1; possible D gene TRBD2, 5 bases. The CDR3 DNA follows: TGCGCCAGCAGCTTCGGGGACTCCTACAATGAGCAGTTCTTC. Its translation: CASSFGDSYNEQFF. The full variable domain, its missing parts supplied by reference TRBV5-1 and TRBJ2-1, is KAGVTQTPRYLIKTRGQQVTLSCSPISGHRSVSWYQQTPGQGLQFLFEYFSETQRNKGNFPGRFSGRQFSNSRSEMNVSTLELGDSALYLCASSFGDSYNEQFFGPGTRLTVL.